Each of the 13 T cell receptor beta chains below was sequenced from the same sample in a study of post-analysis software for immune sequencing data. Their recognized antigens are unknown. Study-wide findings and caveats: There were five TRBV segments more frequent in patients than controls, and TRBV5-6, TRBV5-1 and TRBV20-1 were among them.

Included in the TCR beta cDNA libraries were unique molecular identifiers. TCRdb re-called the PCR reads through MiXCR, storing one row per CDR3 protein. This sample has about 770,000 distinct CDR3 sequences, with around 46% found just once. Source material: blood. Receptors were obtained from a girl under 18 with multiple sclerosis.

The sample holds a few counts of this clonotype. The CDR3 protein is CSAREETSGLGTDTQYF. Written as DNA, the CDR3 is TGCAGTGCTAGAGAGGAGACTAGCGGGCTTGGCACAGATACGCAGTATTTT. V gene TRBV20-1 combines with J gene TRBJ2-3; TRBD2 aligns across 10 bases. CDR1 is DFQATT and CDR2 is SNEGSKA in the germline V gene (reference sequence). The CDR3 length is 17 residues. J lost 1 base, V lost 0 bases, and 7 bases had no gene match.

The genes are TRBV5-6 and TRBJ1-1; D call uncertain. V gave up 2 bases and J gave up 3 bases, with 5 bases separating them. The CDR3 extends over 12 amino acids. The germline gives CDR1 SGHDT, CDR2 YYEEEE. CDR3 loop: CASSFPYTEAFF. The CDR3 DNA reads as TGTGCCAGCAGCTTCCCGTACACTGAAGCTTTCTTT.

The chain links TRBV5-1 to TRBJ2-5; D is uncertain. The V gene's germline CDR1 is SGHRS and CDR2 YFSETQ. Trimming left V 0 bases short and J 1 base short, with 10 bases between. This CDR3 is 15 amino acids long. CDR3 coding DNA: TGCGCCAGCAGCTTGGAAGGAAACCGCCAAGAGACCCAGTACTTC. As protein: CASSLEGNRQETQYF.

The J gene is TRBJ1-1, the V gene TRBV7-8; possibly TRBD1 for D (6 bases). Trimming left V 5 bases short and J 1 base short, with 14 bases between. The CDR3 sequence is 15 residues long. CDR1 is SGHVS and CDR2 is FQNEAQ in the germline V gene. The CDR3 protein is CASSGRQATNTEAFF. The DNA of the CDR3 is TGTGCCAGCAGCGGACGACAGGCTACGAACACTGAAGCTTTCTTT.

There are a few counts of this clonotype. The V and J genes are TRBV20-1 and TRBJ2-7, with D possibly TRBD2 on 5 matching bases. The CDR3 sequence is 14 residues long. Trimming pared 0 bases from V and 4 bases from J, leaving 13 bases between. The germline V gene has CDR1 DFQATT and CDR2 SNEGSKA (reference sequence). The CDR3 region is CSARDSSSMYEQYF. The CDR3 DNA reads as TGCAGTGCTAGAGACTCGTCTAGCATGTACGAGCAGTACTTC.

CDR3 DNA: TGTGCCAGCAGCCCACCTTCTAGCGGGCTCAATGAGCAGTTCTTC. The encoded protein is CASSPPSSGLNEQFF. The gene calls are TRBV3-1 and TRBJ2-1; 8 bases are shared with TRBD2. The V gene end was trimmed by 4 bases and the J gene end by 6 bases; junction bases not matched to a gene: 8. This CDR3 comprises 15 residues. Germline CDR1 LGHDT, CDR2 YNNKEL (reference sequence).

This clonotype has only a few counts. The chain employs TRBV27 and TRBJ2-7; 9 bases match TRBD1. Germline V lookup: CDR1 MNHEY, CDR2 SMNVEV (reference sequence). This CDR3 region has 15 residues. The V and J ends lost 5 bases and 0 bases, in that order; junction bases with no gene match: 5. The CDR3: CASSTGTGRSYEQYF. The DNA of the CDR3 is TGTGCCAGCAGTACCGGGACAGGGCGCTCCTACGAGCAGTACTTC.

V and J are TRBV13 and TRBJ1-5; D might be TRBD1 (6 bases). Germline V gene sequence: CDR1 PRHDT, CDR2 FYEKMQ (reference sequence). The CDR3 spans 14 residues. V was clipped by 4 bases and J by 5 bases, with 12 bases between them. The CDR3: CASSSGQTDQPQHF. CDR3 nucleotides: TGTGCCAGCAGCTCTGGACAGACTGATCAGCCCCAGCATTTT. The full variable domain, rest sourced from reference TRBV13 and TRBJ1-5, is AAGVIQSPRHLIKEKRETATLKCYPIPRHDTVYWYQQGPGQDPQFLISFYEKMQSDKGSIPDRFSAQQFSDYHSELNMSSLELGDSALYFCASSSGQTDQPQHFGDGTRLSIL.

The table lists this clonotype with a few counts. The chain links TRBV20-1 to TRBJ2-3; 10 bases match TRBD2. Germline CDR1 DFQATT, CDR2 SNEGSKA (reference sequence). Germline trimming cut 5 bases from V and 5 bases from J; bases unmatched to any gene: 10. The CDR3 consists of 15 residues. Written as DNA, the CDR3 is TGCAGTGCTCCAGAGCGGGAGGGCCGTGGAGATACGCAGTATTTT. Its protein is CSAPEREGRGDTQYF.

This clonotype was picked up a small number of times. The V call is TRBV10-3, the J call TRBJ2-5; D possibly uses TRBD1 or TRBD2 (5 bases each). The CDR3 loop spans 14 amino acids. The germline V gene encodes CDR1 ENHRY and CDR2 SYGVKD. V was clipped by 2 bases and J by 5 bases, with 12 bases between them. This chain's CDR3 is CAISEAGRDETQYF. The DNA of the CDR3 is TGTGCCATCAGTGAGGCAGGCCGGGACGAGACCCAGTACTTC.

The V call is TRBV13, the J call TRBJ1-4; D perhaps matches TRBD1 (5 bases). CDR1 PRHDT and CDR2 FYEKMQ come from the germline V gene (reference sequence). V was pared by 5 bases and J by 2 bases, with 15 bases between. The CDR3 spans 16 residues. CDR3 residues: CASSRRLGGTNEKLFF. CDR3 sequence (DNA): TGTGCCAGCAGCAGAAGACTGGGGGGGACTAATGAAAAACTGTTTTTT.

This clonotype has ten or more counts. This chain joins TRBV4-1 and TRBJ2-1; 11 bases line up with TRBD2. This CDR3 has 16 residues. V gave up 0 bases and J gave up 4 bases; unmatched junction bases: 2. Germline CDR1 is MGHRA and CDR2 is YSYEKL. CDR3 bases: TGCGCCAGCAGCCAAGAGGGGACTAGCGGATACAATGAGCAGTTCTTC. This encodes CASSQEGTSGYNEQFF.

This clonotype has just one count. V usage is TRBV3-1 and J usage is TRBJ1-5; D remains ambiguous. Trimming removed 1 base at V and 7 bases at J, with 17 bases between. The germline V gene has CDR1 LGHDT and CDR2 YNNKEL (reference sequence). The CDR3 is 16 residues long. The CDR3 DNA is TGTGCCAGCAGCCAAGGCTCCGGGCTGGAACAGCAGCCCCAGCATTTT. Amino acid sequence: CASSQGSGLEQQPQHF.